A selection of T cell receptor beta chains follows, all from one sample in a study of identical twins. TCRdb re-called the 5' RACE reads through MiXCR, storing one row per CDR3 protein. The data contain about 530,000 distinct CDR3 sequences, more than 20% of them singletons. The data were also submitted as part of a second study, on yellow fever vaccine responses in identical twins.

Specimen: CD4+ T cells sorted from blood. Receptor source: a young woman in good health. Both conserved end residues are part of each CDR3. A D gene is named only where the DNA matches it firmly. The size field is filled for only some rows; it gives once, few, many or a size class.

DNA	CDR3	size	V	J	D
TGTGCCAGCAGTTTAGCGCTAATAACCGTGAACACTGAAGCTTTCTTT	CASSLALITVNTEAFF	many	TRBV12-3/TRBV12-4	TRBJ1-1	-
TGTGCCAGCAGCCAAGGGGGCCACTCTGGAAACACCATATATTTT	CASSQGGHSGNTIYF	-	TRBV3-1	TRBJ1-3	-
TGCAGTGCTATGGGGCGGGCGGAGACCCAGTACTTC	CSAMGRAETQYF	-	TRBV20-1	TRBJ2-5	-
TGCAGTGCTAGAGACTCTGCCCTGTTAGATACGCAGTATTTT	CSARDSALLDTQYF	many	TRBV20-1	TRBJ2-3	-
TGTGCCACCAGTGACCATGGACTAGCGGGAGTTGAGACCCAGTACTTC	CATSDHGLAGVETQYF	few	TRBV24-1	TRBJ2-5	TRBD2
TGCGCCAGCAGCTTGTTACAGGGGAACTATGGCTACACCTTC	CASSLLQGNYGYTF	many	TRBV5-1	TRBJ1-2	TRBD1
TGCAGCGTTGGGGCTTTGGGGGAAGAGACCCAGTACTTC	CSVGALGEETQYF	few	TRBV29-1	TRBJ2-5	-
TGCGCCAGCAGCTTGAATCGGCAGGGGCTCGACGAGCAGTACTTC	CASSLNRQGLDEQYF	-	TRBV5-1	TRBJ2-7	-
TGTGCCATCAGTGAGTCGATGGGACTAGCGTTCACAGATACGCAGTATTTT	CAISESMGLAFTDTQYF	-	TRBV10-3	TRBJ2-3	TRBD2
TGTGCCAGCAGTCCGGGAGGGGCGGGCCACACAGATACGCAGTTTTTT	CASSPGGAGHTDTQFF	-	TRBV12-3/TRBV12-4	TRBJ2-3	TRBD2
TGTGCCAGCGGCGAACAGCTTTACAATGAGCAGTTCTTC	CASGEQLYNEQFF	-	TRBV2	TRBJ2-1	-
TGTGCCAGTAGTCCCCAGGCTGCCAATCAGCCCCAGCATTTT	CASSPQAANQPQHF	-	TRBV19	TRBJ1-5	-
TGTGCCAGCATTACAGGCTCCAGTTTGGTAGGGTCTGGGGCCAACGTCCTGACTTTC	CASITGSSLVGSGANVLTF	-	TRBV11-1	TRBJ2-6	-
TGCAGCGCCGACAAGAACTCCTACAATGAGCAGTTCTTC	CSADKNSYNEQFF	-	TRBV29-1	TRBJ2-1	-
TGCAGCGCTCACACTTGGCTGGGCAGAGCCTACAATGAGCAGTTCTTC	CSAHTWLGRAYNEQFF	few	TRBV29-1	TRBJ2-1	-
TGTGCCTGCAGAGAGCTGTTGCAGGGCGAAGCTTTCTTT	CACRELLQGEAFF	few	TRBV14	TRBJ1-1	-
TGTGCCAGCAGTTACGGAACCGGGACAGGGGTCCCCTACGAGCAGTACTTC	CASSYGTGTGVPYEQYF	-	TRBV6-5	TRBJ2-7	TRBD1
TGTGCCAGCAGCTTCCAAGAACCTAATTCACCCCTCCACTTT	CASSFQEPNSPLHF	-	TRBV13	TRBJ1-6	-
TGTGCCAGCAGCTTAGACGGGGCGCTAGCCAAAAACATTCAGTACTTC	CASSLDGALAKNIQYF	few	TRBV7-9	TRBJ2-4	-
TGTGCCAGCAGTGAGACGGGGGACGCAATTGCTGCTGTCCACTTC	CASSETGDAIAAVHF	-	TRBV2	TRBJ2-1	-
TGTGCCAGCAGTCCCCAGGGGATTATCCAAGAGACCCAGTACTTC	CASSPQGIIQETQYF	-	TRBV6-1	TRBJ2-5	-
TGCGCCAGCAGCTTGGGCGCTAGCGGGACGGAGACCCAGTACTTC	CASSLGASGTETQYF	-	TRBV5-1	TRBJ2-5	TRBD2
TGCAGTGCTAGAGATCAAAGGGACGGCTACACCTTC	CSARDQRDGYTF	-	TRBV20-1	TRBJ1-2	-
TGTGCCAGTCATAAACCCATGAACACTGAAGCTTTCTTT	CASHKPMNTEAFF	-	TRBV6-1	TRBJ1-1	-
TGTGCCAGCACGGTTGGGGGGCGAAATTCACCCCTCCACTTT	CASTVGGRNSPLHF	-	TRBV25-1	TRBJ1-6	-
TGTGCCAGCAGCTTAGAGACAGTGGCTCAAGATACGCAGTATTTT	CASSLETVAQDTQYF	few	TRBV7-9	TRBJ2-3	-
TGTGCCAGCAGCTTGCTAGTGGGGTCCTACGAGCAGTACTTC	CASSLLVGSYEQYF	once	TRBV7-2	TRBJ2-7	-
TGTGCCAGCAGGGAATCGGGGGAGACCCAGTACTTC	CASRESGETQYF	-	TRBV28	TRBJ2-5	-
TGTGCCAGCAGGGCTAGCGATACGAACACCGGGGAGCTGTTTTTT	CASRASDTNTGELFF	few	TRBV2	TRBJ2-2	-